The entry below gives a single TCR beta chain sequence along with its context. CDR1 is LNHDA, CDR2 SQIVND, per germline (reference sequence). J gave up 8 bases and V 7 bases, and 7 bases lay outside the gene matches. The CDR3 has 12 amino acids. This sample is part of a study of T-cell memory formation after mild COVID-19. From the 5' RACE reads, TCRdb called clonotypes with MiXCR, one entry per CDR3 protein. The table lists approximately 150,000 distinct CDR3 sequences, around 15% of them singletons, with about 14% in the top ten. The V call is TRBV19, the J call TRBJ1-1; 7 nucleotides align to TRBD1. The clonotype originates from an adult woman who had mild COVID-19 (a few samples of this study predate the infection). Cell type and time point are not known. The sequenced material came from PBMCs or a T cell subset sorted from them (not recorded which). CDR3 residues: CASIVPDREAFF. The CDR3 DNA sequence: TGTGCCAGTATCGTTCCGGACAGGGAAGCTTTCTTT.